The T cell receptor (beta chain) under discussion was sequenced for a study of cytomegalovirus exposure and HLA in healthy donors. Study conclusions and caveats: Common viral pathogens seemed, in a later analysis, to connect with several of the most significant clusters. HLA alleles were associated with around 17,000 TCR beta sequences in a later analysis at 0.05 false discovery rate. There was a cluster of highly shared sequence variants that was likely a sequencing artifact. The authors later found TCR association rates varying by HLA locus, with DRB1 most and HLA-C fewest.

Note on this clone: What it binds is unknown.

In germline, CDR1 is GTSNPN, CDR2 SVGIG (reference sequence). The CDR3 runs 14 residues. The PCR was carried out with 60 Vbeta primers and 13 Jbeta primers. Libraries were prepared by immunoSEQ multiplex PCR; TCRdb keeps only in-frame clonotypes and omits some of them. In the table there are roughly 240,000 clones, 82% of which are singletons. The J gene is TRBJ2-5, the V gene TRBV30; possibly TRBD2 for D (7 bases). This TCR was recovered from a woman in her thirties or forties in good health and CMV-seropositive. The sequenced material came from PBMCs. The CDR3 region is CPGGEGGLQETQYF. CDR3 bases: TGTCCTGGGGGGGAGGGGGGCTTGCAAGAGACCCAGTACTTC.